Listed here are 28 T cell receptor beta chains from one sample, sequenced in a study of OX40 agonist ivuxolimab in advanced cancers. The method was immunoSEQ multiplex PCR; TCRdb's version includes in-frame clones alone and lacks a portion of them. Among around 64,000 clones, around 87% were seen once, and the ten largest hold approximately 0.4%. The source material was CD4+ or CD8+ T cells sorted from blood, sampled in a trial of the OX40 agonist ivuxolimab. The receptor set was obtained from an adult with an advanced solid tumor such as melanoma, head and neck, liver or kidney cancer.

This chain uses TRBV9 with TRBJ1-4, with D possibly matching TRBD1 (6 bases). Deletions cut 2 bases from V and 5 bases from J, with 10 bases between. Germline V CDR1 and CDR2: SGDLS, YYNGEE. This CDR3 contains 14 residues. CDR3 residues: CASSVGGINEKLFF. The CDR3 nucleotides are TGTGCCAGCAGCGTCGGGGGCATAAATGAAAAACTGTTTTTT.

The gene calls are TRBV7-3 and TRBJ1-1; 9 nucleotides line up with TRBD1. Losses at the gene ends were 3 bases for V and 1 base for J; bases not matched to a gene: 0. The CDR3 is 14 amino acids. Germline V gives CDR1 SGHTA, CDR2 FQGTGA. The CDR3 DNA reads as TGTGCCAGCAGCTTGGGACAGGGGAACACTGAAGCTTTCTTT. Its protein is CASSLGQGNTEAFF.

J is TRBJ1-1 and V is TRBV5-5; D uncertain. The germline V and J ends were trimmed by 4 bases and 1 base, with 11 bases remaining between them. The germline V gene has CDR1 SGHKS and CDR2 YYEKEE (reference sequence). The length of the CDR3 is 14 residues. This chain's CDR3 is CASSLTTSNTEAFF. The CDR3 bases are TGTGCCAGCAGCCTGACCACTTCGAACACTGAAGCTTTCTTT.

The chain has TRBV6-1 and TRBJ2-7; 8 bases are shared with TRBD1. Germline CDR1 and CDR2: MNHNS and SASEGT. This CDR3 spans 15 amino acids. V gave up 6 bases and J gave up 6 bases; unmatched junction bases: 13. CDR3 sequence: CASSRTPDREGEQYF. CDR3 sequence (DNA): TGTGCCAGCAGCCGCACCCCGGACAGGGAAGGCGAGCAGTACTTC.

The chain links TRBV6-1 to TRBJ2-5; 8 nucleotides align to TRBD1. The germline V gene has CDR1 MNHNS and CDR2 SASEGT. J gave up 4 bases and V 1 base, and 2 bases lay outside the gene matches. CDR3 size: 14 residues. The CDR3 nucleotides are TGTGCCAGCAGTGAAGGCGACAGGGGAGAGACCCAGTACTTC. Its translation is CASSEGDRGETQYF.

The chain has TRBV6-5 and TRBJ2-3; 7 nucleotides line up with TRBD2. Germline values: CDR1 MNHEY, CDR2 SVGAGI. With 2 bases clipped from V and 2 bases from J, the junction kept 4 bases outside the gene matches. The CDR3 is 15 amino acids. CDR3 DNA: TGTGCCAGCAGTTACGGGGGGGAGGACACAGATACGCAGTATTTT. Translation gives CASSYGGEDTDTQYF.

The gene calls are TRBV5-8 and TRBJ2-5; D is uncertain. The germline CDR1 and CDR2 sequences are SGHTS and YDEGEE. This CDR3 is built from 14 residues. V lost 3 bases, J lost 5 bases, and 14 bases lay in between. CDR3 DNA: TGTGCCAGCAGCTCTAGACTCCGTTCGGAGACCCAGTACTTC. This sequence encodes CASSSRLRSETQYF.

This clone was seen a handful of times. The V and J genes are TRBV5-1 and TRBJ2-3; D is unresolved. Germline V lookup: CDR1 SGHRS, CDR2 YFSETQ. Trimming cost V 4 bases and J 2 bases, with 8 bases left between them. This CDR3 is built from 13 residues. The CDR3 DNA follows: TGCGCCAGCAGCAGACGGTTCACAGATACGCAGTATTTT. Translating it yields CASSRRFTDTQYF.

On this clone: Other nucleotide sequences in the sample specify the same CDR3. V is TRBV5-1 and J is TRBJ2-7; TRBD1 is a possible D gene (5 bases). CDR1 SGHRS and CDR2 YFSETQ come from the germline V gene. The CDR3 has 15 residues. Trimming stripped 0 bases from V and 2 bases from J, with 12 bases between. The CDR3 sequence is CASSLVGGHTYEQYF. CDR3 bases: TGCGCCAGCAGCTTGGTTGGTGGACACACCTACGAGCAGTACTTC.

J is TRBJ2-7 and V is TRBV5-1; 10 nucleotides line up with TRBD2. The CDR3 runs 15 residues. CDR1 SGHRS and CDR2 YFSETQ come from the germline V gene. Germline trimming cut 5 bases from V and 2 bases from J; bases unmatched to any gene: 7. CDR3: CASRKAGGTTYEQYF. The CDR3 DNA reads TGCGCCAGCAGAAAAGCGGGGGGGACTACCTACGAGCAGTACTTC.

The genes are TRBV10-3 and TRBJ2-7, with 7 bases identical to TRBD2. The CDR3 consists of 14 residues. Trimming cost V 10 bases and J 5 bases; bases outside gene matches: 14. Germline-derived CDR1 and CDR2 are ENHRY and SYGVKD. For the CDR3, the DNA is TGTGCCACTAGGTTGCGGGAGTCTACTGACGAGCAGTACTTC. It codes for CATRLRESTDEQYF.

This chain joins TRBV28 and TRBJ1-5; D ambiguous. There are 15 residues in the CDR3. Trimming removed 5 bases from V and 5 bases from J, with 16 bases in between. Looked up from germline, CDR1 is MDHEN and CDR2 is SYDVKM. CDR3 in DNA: TGTGCCAGCAGTGAACTCCAAGGGCTGCATCAGCCCCAGCATTTT. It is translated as CASSELQGLHQPQHF.

Here the CDR3 DNA reads TGCGCCAGCAGCTTGGTACTAGCGGAGAGCAATGAGCAGTTCTTC. This gives the protein CASSLVLAESNEQFF. The rearrangement joins TRBV5-1 to TRBJ2-1, with 8 positions matching TRBD2. The ends lost 0 bases at V and 6 bases at J; junction bases unmatched: 5. Looked up from germline, CDR1 is SGHRS and CDR2 is YFSETQ. The CDR3 is 15 residues long.

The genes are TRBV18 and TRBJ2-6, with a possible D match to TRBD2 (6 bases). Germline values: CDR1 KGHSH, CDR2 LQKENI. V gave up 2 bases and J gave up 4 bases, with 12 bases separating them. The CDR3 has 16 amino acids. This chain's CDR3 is CASSPAPREGANVLTF. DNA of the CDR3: TGTGCCAGCTCACCAGCCCCCCGGGAGGGGGCCAACGTCCTGACTTTC.

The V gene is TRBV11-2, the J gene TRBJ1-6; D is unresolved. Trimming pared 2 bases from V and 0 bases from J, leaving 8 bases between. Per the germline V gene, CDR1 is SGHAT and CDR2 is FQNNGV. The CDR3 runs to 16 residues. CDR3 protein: CASSLQKSSYNSPLHF. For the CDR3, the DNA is TGTGCCAGCAGCTTACAGAAGAGCTCCTATAATTCACCCCTCCACTTT.

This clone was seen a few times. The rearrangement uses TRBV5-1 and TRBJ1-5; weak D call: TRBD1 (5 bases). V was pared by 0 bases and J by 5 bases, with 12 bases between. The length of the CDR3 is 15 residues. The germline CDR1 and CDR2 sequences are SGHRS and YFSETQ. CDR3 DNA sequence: TGCGCCAGCAGCTTGGAGTGGGGGAGCGATCAGCCCCAGCATTTT. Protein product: CASSLEWGSDQPQHF.

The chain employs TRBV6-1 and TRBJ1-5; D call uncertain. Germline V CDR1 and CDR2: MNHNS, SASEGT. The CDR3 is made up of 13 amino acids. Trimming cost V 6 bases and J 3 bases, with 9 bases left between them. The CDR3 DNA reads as TGTGCCAGCAGGGGGAGGGACAATCAGCCCCAGCATTTT. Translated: CASRGRDNQPQHF.

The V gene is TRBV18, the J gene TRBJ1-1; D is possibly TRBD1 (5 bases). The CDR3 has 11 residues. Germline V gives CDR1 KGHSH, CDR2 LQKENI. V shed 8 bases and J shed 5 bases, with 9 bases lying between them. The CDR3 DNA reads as TGTGCCAGCAGCCGACAGACTGAAGCTTTCTTT. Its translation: CASSRQTEAFF.

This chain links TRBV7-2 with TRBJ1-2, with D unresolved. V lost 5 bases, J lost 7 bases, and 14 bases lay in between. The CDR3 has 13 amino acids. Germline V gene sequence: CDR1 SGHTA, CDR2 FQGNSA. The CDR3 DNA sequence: TGTGCCAGCAGCCCCGGACGCCTTGGTGGCTACACCTTC. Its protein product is CASSPGRLGGYTF.

The CDR3 DNA sequence: TGCGCCAGCAGCCCCGGAACCGGGCTTTACCAAGAGACCCAGTACTTC. This codes for CASSPGTGLYQETQYF. This chain joins TRBV5-1 and TRBJ2-5; D is unresolved. Germline V gene sequence: CDR1 SGHRS, CDR2 YFSETQ. The CDR3 totals 16 residues. V shed 4 bases and J shed 0 bases, with 16 bases lying between them.

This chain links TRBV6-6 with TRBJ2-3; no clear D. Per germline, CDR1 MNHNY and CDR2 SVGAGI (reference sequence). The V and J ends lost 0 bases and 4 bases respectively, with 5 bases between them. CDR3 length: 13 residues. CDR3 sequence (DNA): TGTGCCAGCAGTTACTCGGGCCCAGATACGCAGTATTTT. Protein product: CASSYSGPDTQYF.

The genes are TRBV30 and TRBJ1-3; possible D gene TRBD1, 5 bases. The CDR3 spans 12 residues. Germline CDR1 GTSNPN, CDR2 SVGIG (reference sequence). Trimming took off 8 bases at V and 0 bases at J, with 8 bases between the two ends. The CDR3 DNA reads TGTGCCCTTGACAGCTCTGGAAACACCATATATTTT. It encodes CALDSSGNTIYF.

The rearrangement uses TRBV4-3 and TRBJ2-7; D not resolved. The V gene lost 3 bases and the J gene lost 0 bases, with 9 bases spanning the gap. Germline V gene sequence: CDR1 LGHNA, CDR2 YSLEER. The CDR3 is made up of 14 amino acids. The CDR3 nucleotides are TGCGCCAGCAGCCATGAGACTTACTCCTACGAGCAGTACTTC. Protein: CASSHETYSYEQYF.

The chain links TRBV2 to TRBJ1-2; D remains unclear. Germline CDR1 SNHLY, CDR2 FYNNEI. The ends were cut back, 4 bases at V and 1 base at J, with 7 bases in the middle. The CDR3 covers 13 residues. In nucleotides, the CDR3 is TGTGCCAGCAGTGCCCAGGTTAACTATGGCTACACCTTC. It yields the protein CASSAQVNYGYTF.

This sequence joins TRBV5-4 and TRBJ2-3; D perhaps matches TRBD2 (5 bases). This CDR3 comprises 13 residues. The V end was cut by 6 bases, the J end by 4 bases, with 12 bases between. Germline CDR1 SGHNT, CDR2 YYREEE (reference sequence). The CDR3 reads CASTVATADTQYF. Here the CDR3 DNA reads TGTGCCAGCACCGTAGCGACGGCAGATACGCAGTATTTT.

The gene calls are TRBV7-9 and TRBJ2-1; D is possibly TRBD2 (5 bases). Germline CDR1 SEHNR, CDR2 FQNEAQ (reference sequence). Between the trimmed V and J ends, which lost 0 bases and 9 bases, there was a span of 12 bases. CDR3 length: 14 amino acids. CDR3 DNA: TGTGCCAGCAGCTTAGCGGCGGGCGGTGGTGAGCAGTTCTTC. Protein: CASSLAAGGGEQFF.

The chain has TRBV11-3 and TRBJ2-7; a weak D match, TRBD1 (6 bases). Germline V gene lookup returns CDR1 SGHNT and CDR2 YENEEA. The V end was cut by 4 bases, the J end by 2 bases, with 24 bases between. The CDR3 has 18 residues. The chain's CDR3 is CASSSLIGRQERTYEQYF. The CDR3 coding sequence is TGTGCCAGCAGCTCCTTAATAGGGCGACAGGAACGCACCTACGAGCAGTACTTC.

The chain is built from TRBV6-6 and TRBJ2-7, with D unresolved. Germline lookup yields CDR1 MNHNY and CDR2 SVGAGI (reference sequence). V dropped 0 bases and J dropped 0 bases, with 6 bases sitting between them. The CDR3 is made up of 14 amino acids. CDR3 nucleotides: TGTGCCAGCAGTTACTCGACGGCCTCCTACGAGCAGTACTTC. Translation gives CASSYSTASYEQYF.